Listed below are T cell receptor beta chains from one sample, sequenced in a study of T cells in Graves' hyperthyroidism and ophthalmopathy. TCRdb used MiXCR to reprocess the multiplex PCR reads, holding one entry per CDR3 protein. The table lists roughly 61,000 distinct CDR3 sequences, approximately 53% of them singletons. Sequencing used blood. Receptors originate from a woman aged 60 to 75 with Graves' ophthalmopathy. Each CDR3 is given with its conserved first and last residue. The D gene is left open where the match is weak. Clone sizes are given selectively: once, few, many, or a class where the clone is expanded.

cdr3_aa: CASSTTTDVGKLFF
cdr3_nt: TGTGCCAGCAGTACCACGACAGACGTTGGAAAACTGTTTTTT
j_call: TRBJ1-4
v_call: TRBV6-1
d_call: .
clone_size: many

cdr3_aa: CASRGPRSYNEQFF
cdr3_nt: TGTGCCAGCAGGGGCCCACGATCCTACAATGAGCAGTTCTTC
j_call: TRBJ2-1
v_call: TRBV19
d_call: .
clone_size: .

cdr3_aa: CASSPSGGADTQYF
cdr3_nt: TGTGCCAGCAGTCCGAGCGGGGGCGCAGATACGCAGTATTTT
j_call: TRBJ2-3
v_call: TRBV7-3
d_call: TRBD2
clone_size: .

cdr3_aa: CASGRYGGDEQYF
cdr3_nt: TGTGCCAGCGGGCGGTATGGGGGGGACGAGCAGTACTTC
j_call: TRBJ2-7
v_call: TRBV27
d_call: TRBD2
clone_size: many

cdr3_aa: CASSFRGANVLTF
cdr3_nt: TGTGCCAGCAGTTTTAGGGGGGCCAACGTCCTGACTTTC
j_call: TRBJ2-6
v_call: TRBV12-3/TRBV12-4
d_call: .
clone_size: once

cdr3_aa: CASSPRTWGYNEQFF
cdr3_nt: TGTGCCAGCAGCCCCCGGACTTGGGGGTACAATGAGCAGTTCTTC
j_call: TRBJ2-1
v_call: TRBV13
d_call: .
clone_size: many

cdr3_aa: CSVAGTSGRENEQFF
cdr3_nt: TGCAGCGTCGCCGGGACTAGCGGGAGGGAAAATGAGCAGTTCTTC
j_call: TRBJ2-1
v_call: TRBV29-1
d_call: TRBD2
clone_size: .

cdr3_aa: CASSPLSTRDRGKNIQYF
cdr3_nt: TGTGCCAGCTCACCATTATCTACCCGGGACCGAGGGAAAAACATTCAGTACTTC
j_call: TRBJ2-4
v_call: TRBV18
d_call: .
clone_size: .

cdr3_aa: CASSLSSEQYFGPGTRELFF
cdr3_nt: .
j_call: TRBJ2-2
v_call: TRBV7-3
d_call: .
clone_size: .

cdr3_aa: CASKTSGDTDTQFF
cdr3_nt: TGTGCCAGCAAGACTAGCGGGGACACAGATACGCAGTTCTTC
j_call: TRBJ2-1
v_call: TRBV6-1
d_call: TRBD2
clone_size: .

cdr3_aa: CASSQEDRAGNTIYF
cdr3_nt: TGCGCCAGCAGCCAAGAGGACAGGGCTGGAAACACCATATATTTT
j_call: TRBJ1-3
v_call: TRBV4-3
d_call: TRBD1
clone_size: many

cdr3_aa: CASGRGQMNTEAFF
cdr3_nt: TGCGCCAGCGGGAGGGGACAGATGAACACTGAAGCTTTCTTT
j_call: TRBJ1-1
v_call: TRBV10-2
d_call: TRBD1
clone_size: .

cdr3_aa: CASSLERRSYNEQFF
cdr3_nt: TGTGCCAGCAGCTTGGAGCGGAGGTCCTACAATGAGCAGTTCTTC
j_call: TRBJ2-1
v_call: TRBV5-6
d_call: .
clone_size: once

cdr3_aa: CASSPRTGGGGYTF
cdr3_nt: TGTGCCAGCAGCCCCAGGACAGGGGGTGGCGGCTACACCTTC
j_call: TRBJ1-2
v_call: TRBV7-2
d_call: TRBD1
clone_size: .

cdr3_aa: CASRSTVNTGELFF
cdr3_nt: TGTGCCAGCAGAAGCACGGTGAACACCGGGGAGCTGTTTTTT
j_call: TRBJ2-2
v_call: TRBV27
d_call: .
clone_size: many

cdr3_aa: CASSNPLRAVKDTEAFF
cdr3_nt: TGTGCCAGTAGTAATCCCCTTCGAGCAGTTAAGGACACTGAAGCTTTCTTT
j_call: TRBJ1-1
v_call: TRBV19
d_call: .
clone_size: many

cdr3_aa: CASSSQGRGTDTQYF
cdr3_nt: TGTGCCAGCAGCAGTCAGGGGAGGGGAACAGATACGCAGTATTTT
j_call: TRBJ2-3
v_call: TRBV9
d_call: .
clone_size: .

cdr3_aa: CASEDRENQPQHF
cdr3_nt: TGTGCCAGCGAGGACAGGGAGAATCAGCCCCAGCATTTT
j_call: TRBJ1-5
v_call: TRBV6-2/TRBV6-3
d_call: TRBD1
clone_size: .

cdr3_aa: CASSLASMGNQPQHF
cdr3_nt: TGTGCCAGCAGCTTGGCATCCATGGGCAATCAGCCCCAGCATTTT
j_call: TRBJ1-5
v_call: TRBV7-2
d_call: .
clone_size: .

cdr3_aa: CASSELEGIGDEQYF
cdr3_nt: TGTGCCAGCAGCGAGCTAGAGGGGATTGGCGACGAGCAGTACTTC
j_call: TRBJ2-7
v_call: TRBV7-9
d_call: .
clone_size: .

cdr3_aa: CSVGTSGDTISYEQHF
cdr3_nt: TGCAGCGTCGGGACTAGCGGGGATACGATATCCTACGAGCAGCACTTC
j_call: TRBJ2-7
v_call: TRBV29-1
d_call: TRBD2
clone_size: .

cdr3_aa: CASSPDLHEQFF
cdr3_nt: TGTGCCAGCAGTCCAGACCTCCATGAGCAGTTCTTC
j_call: TRBJ2-1
v_call: TRBV7-9
d_call: .
clone_size: many

cdr3_aa: CASNEWDRGKAGNTMYF
cdr3_nt: TGTGCCAGCAATGAATGGGACAGGGGGAAGGCTGGAAACACCATGTATTTT
j_call: TRBJ1-3
v_call: TRBV12-3/TRBV12-4
d_call: TRBD1
clone_size: .

cdr3_aa: CASSSLRENLWDYTF
cdr3_nt: TGTGCCAGCAGCTCCCTGAGGGAAAACCTATGGGACTACACCTTC
j_call: TRBJ1-2
v_call: TRBV7-2
d_call: .
clone_size: many

cdr3_aa: CASRISTSNQPQHF
cdr3_nt: TGTGCCAGCAGGATCAGCACTAGCAATCAGCCCCAGCATTTT
j_call: TRBJ1-5
v_call: TRBV6-1
d_call: .
clone_size: .

cdr3_aa: CASSPWGDHSPLHF
cdr3_nt: TGTGCCAGCAGTCCGTGGGGGGACCATTCACCCCTCCACTTT
j_call: TRBJ1-6
v_call: TRBV6-5
d_call: .
clone_size: .

cdr3_aa: CASSRTRAYEQYF
cdr3_nt: TGTGCCAGCAGTAGGACGAGGGCCTACGAGCAGTACTTC
j_call: TRBJ2-7
v_call: TRBV6-1
d_call: .
clone_size: many

cdr3_aa: CASSSPPAPDRLPDSTDTQYF
cdr3_nt: TGTGCCAGCAGCTCCCCACCCGCGCCGGACAGGCTCCCAGATAGCACAGATACGCAGTATTTT
j_call: TRBJ2-3
v_call: TRBV5-1
d_call: TRBD1
clone_size: .

cdr3_aa: CSAPGQIMNTEAFF
cdr3_nt: TGCAGTGCCCCGGGACAGATCATGAACACTGAAGCTTTCTTT
j_call: TRBJ1-1
v_call: TRBV20-1
d_call: TRBD1
clone_size: .

cdr3_aa: CASSYGGRVGASTDTQYF
cdr3_nt: TGTGCCAGCAGTTACGGAGGCCGGGTTGGGGCGAGCACAGATACGCAGTATTTT
j_call: TRBJ2-3
v_call: TRBV6-6
d_call: .
clone_size: .

cdr3_aa: CASRGVRGGYTF
cdr3_nt: TGCGCCAGCAGAGGGGTGAGAGGGGGCTACACCTTC
j_call: TRBJ1-2
v_call: TRBV5-1
d_call: .
clone_size: .

cdr3_aa: CASSLQGAETQYF
cdr3_nt: TGTGCCAGTAGTCTACAGGGGGCAGAGACCCAGTACTTC
j_call: TRBJ2-5
v_call: TRBV19
d_call: TRBD1
clone_size: many

cdr3_aa: CSARGGQGYNNEQFF
cdr3_nt: TGCAGTGCTAGGGGAGGACAGGGCTACAACAATGAGCAGTTCTTC
j_call: TRBJ2-1
v_call: TRBV20-1
d_call: TRBD1
clone_size: few

cdr3_aa: CASLSDHEQYF
cdr3_nt: TGTGCCAGCCTCAGCGACCACGAGCAGTACTTC
j_call: TRBJ2-7
v_call: TRBV6-1
d_call: .
clone_size: .

cdr3_aa: CSASRTGEETQYF
cdr3_nt: TGCAGTGCTAGTCGAACAGGTGAAGAGACCCAGTACTTC
j_call: TRBJ2-5
v_call: TRBV20-1
d_call: .
clone_size: .

cdr3_aa: CASTQTFVTGELFF
cdr3_nt: TGTGCCAGCACTCAAACTTTCGTCACCGGGGAGCTGTTTTTT
j_call: TRBJ2-2
v_call: TRBV2
d_call: .
clone_size: .

cdr3_aa: CSVFGQGTPEAFF
cdr3_nt: TGCAGCGTTTTTGGACAGGGGACTCCTGAAGCTTTCTTT
j_call: TRBJ1-1
v_call: TRBV29-1
d_call: TRBD1
clone_size: many